This TCR beta chain was obtained from a study of early T cells in non-severe SARS-CoV-2 infection. Turning to the study itself: RNA in bulk from unsorted whole blood was sequenced, and chains were unpaired.

This clonotype has at least ten counts. Antigen specificity is unknown. Points from the study as a whole: VDJdb matches were skewed toward anti-spike CD8 T cell responses.

With 1 base removed from V and 3 bases from J, the gap between germline ends came to 9 bases. Germline V gene sequence: CDR1 SGHTA, CDR2 FQGNSA. The CDR3 spans 15 residues. Individual cDNA molecules each received unique molecular identifiers attached to them. TCRdb called the 5' RACE reads again in MiXCR, with one record for every CDR3 protein. This sample carries fewer than 35,000 distinct CDR3 sequences, 6% to 7% of them seen once, and the ten largest clones take less than 3%. The TCR originated in an adult who was a healthcare worker with PCR-confirmed SARS-CoV-2 infection or an uninfected control (not recorded which). The chain joins TRBV7-2 to TRBJ2-2; perhaps TRBD1 as D (6 bases). The material sequenced was whole blood. The CDR3 here is CASSLGGQYTGELFF. The DNA for the CDR3 is TGTGCCAGCAGCTTAGGGGGGCAGTACACCGGGGAGCTGTTTTTT.